Listed below are T cell receptor beta chains from one sample, sequenced in a study of blood T cell repertoires in COVID-19. Using immunoSEQ multiplex PCR, the repertoire was profiled, and TCRdb retains in-frame clones only, with some absent. This repertoire shows more than 10,000 clones, around 89% found once; its top ten account for over 9%. Sequenced input: peripheral blood. These receptors all come from a human donor in a cohort sampled during active COVID-19. The CDR3 runs from the conserved cysteine through the conserved F or W. Fields, in order: D gene, V gene, J gene, clone size, CDR3 DNA, CDR3 protein. A D gene is named only where the DNA matches it firmly. Clone size is shown for a subset of rows, as once, few, many or a class of expanded clone.

D: TRBD1
V: TRBV5-1
J: TRBJ1-4
size: once
DNA: TGCGCCAGCAGCTCGGGACAGGGAACAACTAATGAAAAACTGTTTTTT
CDR3: CASSSGQGTTNEKLFF

D: NA
V: TRBV2
J: TRBJ1-2
size: NA
DNA: TGTGCCAGCAGTGAAAGGCAGGGCCCCTACACCTTC
CDR3: CASSERQGPYTF

D: NA
V: TRBV4-1
J: TRBJ1-2
size: NA
DNA: TGCGCCAGCAGCCAAGCGAACATAGGCTACACCTTC
CDR3: CASSQANIGYTF

D: NA
V: TRBV29-1
J: TRBJ1-1
size: NA
DNA: TGCAGCGTTGGGGGCCAGGAGTGGAACACTGAAGCTTTCTTT
CDR3: CSVGGQEWNTEAFF

D: NA
V: TRBV5-1
J: TRBJ1-2
size: NA
DNA: TGCGCCAGCAGCTTGGCGGGCAGGGGCGACTATGGCTACACCTTC
CDR3: CASSLAGRGDYGYTF

D: NA
V: TRBV6-4
J: TRBJ2-3
size: NA
DNA: TGTGCCAGCAGTCCGGGACTCTTTGATACGCAGTATTTT
CDR3: CASSPGLFDTQYF

D: NA
V: TRBV27
J: TRBJ2-5
size: NA
DNA: TGTGCCAGCAGTCCCGGACAGCAAGAGACCCAGTACTTC
CDR3: CASSPGQQETQYF

D: TRBD1
V: TRBV7-2
J: TRBJ2-1
size: NA
DNA: TGTGCCAGCAGCCCATCTCAGACAGGGGGCGCCAGGAATGAGCAGTTCTTC
CDR3: CASSPSQTGGARNEQFF

D: NA
V: TRBV6-6
J: TRBJ2-3
size: NA
DNA: TGTGCCAGCAGTTACTCCACAGGGATAGGGGCAGATACGCAGTATTTT
CDR3: CASSYSTGIGADTQYF

D: TRBD1
V: TRBV7-9
J: TRBJ1-6
size: NA
DNA: TGTGCCAGCAGATCGGGACAGAGTAATTCACCCCTCCACTTT
CDR3: CASRSGQSNSPLHF

D: NA
V: TRBV4-3
J: TRBJ1-2
size: once
DNA: TGCGCCAGCAGCCAAGTCCACGGGAGAGGCTACACCTTC
CDR3: CASSQVHGRGYTF

D: NA
V: TRBV3-1/TRBV3-2
J: TRBJ1-6
size: NA
DNA: TGTGCCAGCAGCCAAGATGTGGGCTCACCCCTCCACTTT
CDR3: CASSQDVGSPLHF

D: NA
V: TRBV12-2
J: TRBJ1-1
size: NA
DNA: TGTGCAAGTCGCCCCCTCCGAGGGGCGCGGGGGAACACTGAAGCTTTCTTT
CDR3: CASRPLRGARGNTEAFF

D: TRBD2
V: TRBV4-2
J: TRBJ2-5
size: NA
DNA: TGTGCCAGCAGCCAGGCAAGAGCGGGGGGGTCTGAGACCCAGTACTTC
CDR3: CASSQARAGGSETQYF

D: NA
V: TRBV27
J: TRBJ1-3
size: NA
DNA: TGTGCCAGCCAATTTGGAAACACCATATATTTT
CDR3: CASQFGNTIYF

D: NA
V: TRBV12-5
J: TRBJ1-1
size: NA
DNA: TGTGCTAGTGGTTGGGGACACCCTGAAGCTTTCTTT
CDR3: CASGWGHPEAFF

D: NA
V: TRBV19
J: TRBJ2-3
size: NA
DNA: TGTGCCAGTAGGGCCGGAGGGGGGAGGGGGGCAGATACGCAGTATTTT
CDR3: CASRAGGGRGADTQYF

D: NA
V: TRBV5-1
J: TRBJ2-7
size: NA
DNA: TGCGCCAGTTACAGGGACGGGACCTACGAGCAGTACTTC
CDR3: CASYRDGTYEQYF

D: TRBD1
V: TRBV7-2
J: TRBJ2-3
size: NA
DNA: TGTGCCAGCAGCACAGGGGGGAGCACAGATACGCAGTATTTT
CDR3: CASSTGGSTDTQYF

D: TRBD1
V: TRBV19
J: TRBJ2-7
size: NA
DNA: TGTGCCAGTAGTATCGGAAGGGACAGACCACTCGAGCAGTACTTC
CDR3: CASSIGRDRPLEQYF

D: TRBD1
V: TRBV9
J: TRBJ2-7
size: NA
DNA: TGTGCCAGCAGCGGATACAGGGGGCTGAACGAGCAGTACTTC
CDR3: CASSGYRGLNEQYF

D: NA
V: TRBV2
J: TRBJ1-2
size: NA
DNA: TGTGCCAGCAGTGCCGCTAACTATGGCTACACCTTC
CDR3: CASSAANYGYTF

D: TRBD1
V: TRBV29-1
J: TRBJ1-3
size: NA
DNA: TGCAGCGTTGCGGACAGGGGGTTGAGAAACACCATATATTTT
CDR3: CSVADRGLRNTIYF

D: NA
V: TRBV9
J: TRBJ1-2
size: once
DNA: TGTGCCAGCAGCGTAGATGAGTTCTATGGCTACACCTTC
CDR3: CASSVDEFYGYTF

D: TRBD1
V: TRBV15
J: TRBJ1-1
size: NA
DNA: TGTGCCACCAGCAGAGATAGGGGGACAGAAGAAGCTTTCTTT
CDR3: CATSRDRGTEEAFF

D: NA
V: TRBV7-3
J: TRBJ2-5
size: NA
DNA: TGTGCCAGCAGCTTAATACCGACTAGGGAAGAGACCCAGTACTTC
CDR3: CASSLIPTREETQYF

D: TRBD1
V: TRBV6-5
J: TRBJ1-2
size: NA
DNA: TGTGCCAGCAGTTACTCGAGCCTACAGGGGTCGGATGGCTACACCTTC
CDR3: CASSYSSLQGSDGYTF

D: NA
V: TRBV19
J: TRBJ2-6
size: NA
DNA: TGTGCCAGTAGTATGACTTACTCTGGGGCCAACGTCCTGACTTTC
CDR3: CASSMTYSGANVLTF

D: TRBD1
V: TRBV11-2
J: TRBJ2-7
size: few
DNA: TGTGCCAGCAGCCCGGGACAGGTGGACGAGCAGTACTTC
CDR3: CASSPGQVDEQYF